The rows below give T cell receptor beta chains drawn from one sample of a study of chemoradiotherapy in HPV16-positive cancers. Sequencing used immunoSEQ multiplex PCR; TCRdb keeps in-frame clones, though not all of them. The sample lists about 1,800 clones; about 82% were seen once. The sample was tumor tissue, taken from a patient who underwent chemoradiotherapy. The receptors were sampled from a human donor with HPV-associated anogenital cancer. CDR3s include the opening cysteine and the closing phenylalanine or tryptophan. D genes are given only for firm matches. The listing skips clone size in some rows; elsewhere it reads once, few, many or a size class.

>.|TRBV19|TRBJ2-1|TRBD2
CASSEFGGGSSYNEQFF
TGTGCCAGTAGTGAGTTTGGTGGCGGGAGCTCCTACAATGAGCAGTTCTTC
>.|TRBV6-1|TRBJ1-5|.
CASTLINQPQHF
TGTGCCAGCACCCTAATAAATCAGCCCCAGCATTTT
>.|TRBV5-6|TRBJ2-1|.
CASSLAPLASNEQFF
TGTGCCAGCAGCTTGGCGCCCCTAGCCTCCAATGAGCAGTTCTTC
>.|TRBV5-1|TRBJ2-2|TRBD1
CASRTKQGQGAGELFF
TGCGCCAGCAGGACGAAACAGGGACAGGGGGCCGGGGAGCTGTTTTTT
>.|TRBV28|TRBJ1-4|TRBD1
CASKGTGIGEGEKLFF
TGTGCCAGCAAGGGGACAGGGATCGGGGAGGGAGAAAAACTGTTTTTT
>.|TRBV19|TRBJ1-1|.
CASKTGNTEAFF
TGTGCCAGTAAAACAGGGAACACTGAAGCTTTCTTT
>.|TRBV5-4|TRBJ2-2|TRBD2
CASSLPSGGAVGELFF
TGTGCCAGCAGCTTGCCTAGCGGGGGGGCCGTCGGGGAGCTGTTTTTT
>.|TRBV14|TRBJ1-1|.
CASSQERNTEAFF
TGTGCCAGCAGCCAAGAAAGGAACACTGAAGCTTTCTTT
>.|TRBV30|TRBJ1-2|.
CAWSVAGNNGYTF
TGTGCCTGGAGTGTTGCGGGGAATAATGGCTACACCTTC
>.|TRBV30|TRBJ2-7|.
CAWSVPPGRGEQYF
TGTGCCTGGAGTGTACCCCCGGGACGAGGGGAGCAGTACTTC
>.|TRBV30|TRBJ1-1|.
CAWSVVTKGGRAEAFF
TGTGCCTGGAGTGTGGTGACGAAGGGGGGCCGGGCTGAAGCTTTCTTT
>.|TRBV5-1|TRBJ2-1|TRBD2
CASSYGAGGPNEQFF
TGCGCCAGCAGCTACGGAGCGGGGGGGCCCAATGAGCAGTTCTTC
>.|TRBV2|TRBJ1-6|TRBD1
CAKGQGDSPLHF
TGTGCCAAAGGACAGGGTGATTCACCCCTCCACTTT
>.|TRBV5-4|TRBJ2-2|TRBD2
CASSLGASGGGELFF
TGTGCCAGCAGCTTGGGGGCTAGCGGAGGCGGGGAGCTGTTTTTT
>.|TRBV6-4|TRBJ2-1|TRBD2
CASREAAGGPNEQFF
TGTGCCAGCAGGGAGGCAGCGGGGGGGCCCAATGAGCAGTTCTTC
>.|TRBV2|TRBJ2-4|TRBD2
CASSERLAGVGTKNIQYF
TGTGCCAGCAGTGAACGTCTAGCGGGAGTCGGGACCAAAAACATTCAGTACTTC
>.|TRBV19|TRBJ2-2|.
CASSIGGDTGELFF
TGTGCCAGTAGTATAGGAGGGGATACCGGGGAGCTGTTTTTT
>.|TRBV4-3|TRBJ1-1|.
CASSQEASLNTEAFF
TGCGCCAGCAGCCAAGAGGCCAGCCTAAACACTGAAGCTTTCTTT
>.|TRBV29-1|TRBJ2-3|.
CSVAAGQTDTQYF
TGCAGCGTTGCTGCAGGCCAGACAGATACGCAGTATTTT
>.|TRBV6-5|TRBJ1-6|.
CASKEKDYYNSPLHF
TGTGCCAGCAAAGAGAAAGATTACTATAATTCACCCCTCCACTTT
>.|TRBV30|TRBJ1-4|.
CAWSQGRNEKLFF
TGTGCCTGGAGTCAGGGGAGGAATGAAAAACTGTTTTTT
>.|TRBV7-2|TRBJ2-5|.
CASSLIREETQYF
TGTGCCAGCAGCTTAATCAGAGAAGAGACCCAGTACTTC
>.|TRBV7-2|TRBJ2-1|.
CASSLQVYNEQFF
TGTGCCAGCAGCTTACAGGTGTACAATGAGCAGTTCTTC
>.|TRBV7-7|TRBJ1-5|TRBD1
CASSYGQGSPPCRNQPQHF
TGTGCCAGCAGCTACGGACAGGGCAGTCCCCCTTGTCGCAATCAGCCCCAGCATTTT
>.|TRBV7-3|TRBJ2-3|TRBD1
CASRRDRAADTQYF
TGTGCCAGCAGACGAGACAGGGCTGCAGATACGCAGTATTTT
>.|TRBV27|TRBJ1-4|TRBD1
CASRGQAGNEKLFF
TGTGCCAGCAGAGGACAGGCGGGGAATGAAAAACTGTTTTTT
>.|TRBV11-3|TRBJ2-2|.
CASSLAQAGELFF
TGTGCCAGCAGCTTAGCGCAGGCCGGGGAGCTGTTTTTT
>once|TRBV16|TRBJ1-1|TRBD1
CASSQSAGGTEAFF
TGTGCCAGCAGCCAATCCGCAGGGGGCACTGAAGCTTTCTTT
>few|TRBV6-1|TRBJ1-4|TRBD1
CASSLQTGWAEKLFF
TGTGCCAGCAGTTTACAGACAGGGTGGGCTGAAAAACTGTTTTTT
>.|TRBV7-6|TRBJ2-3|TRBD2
CASSSLAGGPFTDTQYF
TGTGCCAGCAGCTCTCTAGCGGGGGGGCCGTTCACAGATACGCAGTATTTT
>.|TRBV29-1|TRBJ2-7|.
CSVRTDHYEQYF
TGCAGCGTTAGAACAGACCACTACGAGCAGTACTTC
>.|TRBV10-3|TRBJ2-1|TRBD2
CAVRGGIGLGDNEQFF
TGTGCCGTACGGGGGGGAATAGGTCTAGGGGACAATGAGCAGTTCTTC
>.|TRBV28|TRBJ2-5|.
CASRWGSQGGEETQYF
TGTGCCAGCAGGTGGGGGTCACAGGGCGGGGAGGAGACCCAGTACTTC
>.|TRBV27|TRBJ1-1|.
CASSQRGSTEAFF
TGTGCCAGCAGTCAAAGGGGTTCTACTGAAGCTTTCTTT
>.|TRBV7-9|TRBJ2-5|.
CASSLEGSWKQYF
TGTGCCAGCAGCTTAGAGGGGAGTTGGAAGCAGTACTTC
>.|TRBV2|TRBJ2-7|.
CASGRGYEQYF
TGTGCCAGCGGCAGGGGCTACGAGCAGTACTTC
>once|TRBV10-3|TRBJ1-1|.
CAIRIGENTEAFF
TGTGCCATCAGGATCGGCGAGAACACTGAAGCTTTCTTT
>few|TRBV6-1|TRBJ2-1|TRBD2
CASSERTSGLNEQFF
TGTGCCAGCAGTGAAAGGACTAGCGGCTTGAATGAGCAGTTCTTC
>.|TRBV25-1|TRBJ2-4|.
CASSEGSLAKNIQYF
TGTGCCAGCAGTGAAGGGAGCCTAGCCAAAAACATTCAGTACTTC
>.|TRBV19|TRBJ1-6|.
CASSAGSSYNSPLHF
TGTGCCAGTAGTGCAGGCAGCTCCTATAATTCACCCCTCCACTTT
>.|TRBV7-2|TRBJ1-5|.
CASSPRRGDQPQHF
TGTGCCAGCAGCCCTAGACGGGGTGATCAGCCCCAGCATTTT
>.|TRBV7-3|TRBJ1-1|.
CASSLRRGGPAFF
TGTGCCAGCAGCTTAAGGAGAGGGGGGCCCGCTTTCTTT
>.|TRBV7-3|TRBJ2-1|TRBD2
CASSEKLAGGYNEQFF
TGTGCCAGCAGCGAAAAACTAGCGGGAGGTTACAATGAGCAGTTCTTC
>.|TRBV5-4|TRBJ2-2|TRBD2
CASSLGSGATGELFF
TGTGCCAGCAGCTTGGGTAGCGGGGCCACCGGGGAGCTGTTTTTT
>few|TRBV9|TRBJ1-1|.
CASSATPSGNTEAFF
TGTGCCAGCAGCGCAACACCCTCGGGGAACACTGAAGCTTTCTTT
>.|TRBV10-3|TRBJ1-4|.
CAISSGQKLFF
TGTGCCATCAGTTCGGGACAAAAACTGTTTTTT
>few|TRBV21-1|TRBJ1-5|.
CARASGTQILGPQHF
TGTGCCAGGGCCTCCGGGACACAAATCTTGGGGCCCCAGCATTTT
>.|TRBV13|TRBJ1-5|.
CASSSLNQPQHF
TGTGCCAGCAGCTCCCTTAATCAGCCCCAGCATTTT
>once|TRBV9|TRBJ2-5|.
CASSVNRQTGETQYF
TGTGCCAGCAGCGTAAACCGCCAAACGGGGGAGACCCAGTACTTC
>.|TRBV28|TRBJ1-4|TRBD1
CASSGRDSEAPWGEKLFF
TGTGCCAGCAGTGGCCGGGACAGCGAAGCACCTTGGGGTGAAAAACTGTTTTTT
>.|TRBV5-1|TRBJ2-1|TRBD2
CASSLAGTSVYNEQFF
TGCGCCAGCAGCTTGGCCGGGACTAGCGTTTACAATGAGCAGTTCTTC